A selection of T cell receptor beta chains follows, all from one sample in a study of blood T cell repertoires in COVID-19. Only in-frame clones appear in the TCRdb table, and some are missing; sequencing was by immunoSEQ multiplex PCR. Here the sample spans some 97,000 clones, over 85% being singletons. Input material: peripheral blood. The receptor source for this set is an older man with acute or convalescent COVID-19. The conserved cysteine and the conserved F or W are not part of the CDR3 here.

len	j_gene	v_gene	CDR3aa
13	TRBJ2-1	TRBV11-2	ASSLSDGGAWEQF
12	TRBJ1-2	TRBV6-5	ASSRDRSNYGYT
16	TRBJ2-1	TRBV7-3	ASSLISGTSGSRNEQF
13	TRBJ1-1	TRBV6-5	ASSSTGTGGTEAF
11	TRBJ2-7	TRBV12-3/TRBV12-4	ASSDPGSYEQY
11	TRBJ1-4	TRBV29-1	SVTDTRRQKLF
11	TRBJ2-3	TRBV7-9	ATPGTSGVTQY
13	TRBJ1-5	TRBV19	ASSILSGNNQPQH
14	TRBJ2-1	TRBV15	ATSRALAVSYNEQF
12	TRBJ1-6	TRBV19	ASRDRAPHSPLH
13	TRBJ2-3	TRBV5-1	ASSLVGYEGDTQY
16	TRBJ1-2	TRBV5-1	ASSSASRTGGEGYGYT
14	TRBJ2-1	TRBV7-9	ASSLLLAGGSNEQF
12	TRBJ2-1	TRBV11-2	ASSLAGSYNEQF
12	TRBJ2-5	TRBV6-6	ASRDGLLQETQY
9	TRBJ2-7	TRBV27	ASATGDEQY
13	TRBJ1-5	TRBV5-8	ASSLWGTGSQPQH
12	TRBJ1-1	TRBV30	ASSRDRSLWQAF
15	TRBJ1-3	TRBV28	ASSPSGPGTGGGTIY
15	TRBJ1-3	TRBV15	ATSDEVRGDSGNTIY
15	TRBJ2-5	TRBV5-1	ASSLVAGGPSGETQY
13	TRBJ2-2	TRBV13	ASSHKDRNTGELF
14	TRBJ2-7	TRBV19	ASSIGLAGVNGEQY
13	TRBJ2-7	TRBV27	ASSSPGTGSYEQY
11	TRBJ1-2	TRBV11-2	ASSFGQTYGYT
15	TRBJ1-1	TRBV15	ATSGLDWTGMNTEAF
13	TRBJ1-1	TRBV13	ASSLVGSMNTEAF
16	TRBJ1-6	TRBV3-1/TRBV3-2	ASSQDNRGTPDNSPLH
11	TRBJ2-1	TRBV19	ASSILAGVEQF
12	TRBJ2-7	TRBV7-8	ASSSGQKPYEQY
14	TRBJ1-1	TRBV11-2	ASSSTRQRLNTEAF
10	TRBJ2-7	TRBV18	ASSPGRVEQY
14	TRBJ1-1	TRBV5-1	ASSLAFGGVGAEAF
12	TRBJ1-1	TRBV29-1	SVAQGLGNTEAF
12	TRBJ2-3	TRBV3-1/TRBV3-2	ASSSRTDVDTQY
13	TRBJ2-3	TRBV28	ASSSWAGSTDTQY
12	TRBJ1-1	TRBV6-5	AVNPGHWDTEAF
11	TRBJ1-1	TRBV10-3	AISQAGDTEAF
13	TRBJ2-7	TRBV19	ASSIDWDRVYEQY
14	TRBJ1-2	TRBV4-1	ASSQGNWDTNYGYT
16	TRBJ2-4	TRBV28	ASSLPEEGVLAKNIQY
11	TRBJ1-1	TRBV11-3	ASSLGVPRGAF
15	TRBJ1-5	TRBV2	ASSGGRIGYGNQPQH
10	TRBJ2-7	TRBV5-6	ASSSNRAEQY
11	TRBJ2-3	TRBV28	ASDSPRADTQY
12	TRBJ1-1	TRBV5-1	ASSPDIMNTEAF
11	TRBJ2-7	TRBV12-3/TRBV12-4	ASSRTENYEQY
15	TRBJ2-5	TRBV4-1	ASSQGIRDRGQETQY
13	TRBJ2-7	TRBV24-1	ATSETTGTIIEQY
13	TRBJ2-7	TRBV10-3	AISAPGQGRYEQY
14	TRBJ2-1	TRBV6-2/TRBV6-3	ASSPTPSGTFNEQF
11	TRBJ2-7	TRBV2	ASSEGRAYEQY